The clone carrying this TCR beta chain showed up many times. No antigen is known for it. This specimen comes from a study of T cell repertoires in cytomegalovirus infection. Across the study: Both a matching HLA type and CMV infection were indicated by public TCR beta signatures.

Study-wide results and caveats: The ex vivo response showed dominance by HLA-C-restricted CMV-specific TCR beta clonotypes.

TCRdb independently ran MiXCR on the reads; one entry per CDR3 protein. The table lists some 220,000 distinct CDR3 sequences, 6.5% of them singletons. This TCR was sampled from a human donor in good health (CMV status not recorded). Some clones in this sample may be carry-over from other donors' samples. The sample taken for sequencing was PBMCs.

Here the CDR3 DNA reads TGTGCCAGCAGCTTGGGTAGCGGGGGCCCCGCGTCTGCTGAGCAGTTCTTC. Translated: CASSLGSGGPASAEQFF. The genes are TRBV11-2 and TRBJ2-1; 9 bases map to TRBD2. Losses at the gene ends were 3 bases for V and 9 bases for J; bases not matched to a gene: 15. CDR1 and CDR2 from the germline V gene are SGHAT and FQNNGV. This CDR3 is 17 amino acids long.